The present T cell receptor (beta chain) was sequenced within a study of OX40 agonist ivuxolimab in advanced cancers. The protocol was immunoSEQ multiplex PCR, while the TCRdb copy is restricted to in-frame clones and leaves out a portion. This repertoire shows tens of thousands of clones, approximately 89% found once; its top ten account for roughly 12%. The germline CDR1 and CDR2 sequences are SNHLY and FYNNEI. The CDR3 loop spans 17 amino acids. Germline trimming cut 11 bases from V and 0 bases from J; bases unmatched to any gene: 18. This chain links TRBV2 with TRBJ1-1, with 7 bases aligning to TRBD1. This receptor was identified in an adult with an advanced solid tumor such as melanoma, head and neck, liver or kidney cancer. The source was CD4+ or CD8+ T cells sorted from blood, collected in a trial of the OX40 agonist ivuxolimab. CDR3 DNA sequence: TGTGCCTCAGCACCACAGAGGGACAGATATATGAACACTGAAGCTTTCTTT. This sequence encodes CASAPQRDRYMNTEAFF.